Below, one T cell receptor (beta chain) is given with its context. Its antigen is currently not known. At one of its ends the junction is not consistent with the germline gene, which may arise from a read error. Starting from 450 to 500 ng total RNA, TCRbeta-specific cDNA was produced by reverse transcription with a constant-region primer and ProtoScript II reverse transcriptase. Construction of the TCRbeta libraries relied on three nested rounds of multiplex PCR, following a slightly modified ARM-PCR procedure. Each of the first two PCR rounds ran for approximately 10 cycles and used multiplex TRBV1-TRBV30 forward primers together with a Cbeta reverse primer. Sample barcodes and Illumina adapters were added in a final 25-cycle PCR with Deep VentR polymerase. Before sequencing, amplicons of 200-500 bp were purified from gel using a QIAquick gel extraction kit. An Illumina HiSeq 2500 was used to sequence the TCRbeta amplicons, generating 250-bp paired-end reads. Turning to the authors' computational methods: To recover full CDR3 sequences, reads were quality-trimmed using Trimmomatic v0.33 and paired reads were then merged using FLASH v1.2.11. MiGEC v1.2.1b assigned V, D and J germline segments to the rearranged TCRbeta sequences. Clonotype statistics and Shannon-Wiener diversity indices were computed with VDJtools v1.0.0. To reduce sampling bias, subsequent analyses other than the diversity analysis used only the 250 most abundant clonotypes in each sample. TCRdb reprocessed the public reads (quality trimming at Q25 with fastp, clone calling with MiXCR) and kept in-frame beta chains. Identical CDR3 protein sequences are pooled into one entry, listed with their most common genes and DNA. The V and J calls here are based on TCRdb, not the publication. For this sample there are approximately 190,000 distinct CDR3 sequences; approximately 86% appear just once. 15% to 20% of the sample is held by the ten biggest clonotypes.

This entry belongs to a study of tumor-infiltrating lymphocytes in primary liver carcinoma (dated by TCRdb to about 2017). With regard to the full study: Of the five patients (three men and two women, aged 30 to 69 years), four had hepatocellular carcinoma and one had combined HCC and intrahepatic cholangiocarcinoma. Tumors of the five patients were stage T1-T3 N0M0 with maximum diameters of roughly 4.2 to 11 cm. Each sample produced about 3.5 to 8 million productive TCRbeta reads, and read depth showed no significant difference between tissue types. The study combined TCRbeta repertoire sequencing, expression microarrays and whole-exome sequencing across five regions of each liver tumor, with adjacent normal tissue and blood. A total of approximately 35 specimens from 5 patients, comprising some 25 tumor regions, 5 adjacent noncancerous liver tissues and 5 peripheral blood samples, were covered by TCRbeta repertoire sequencing. Agilent mRNA microarray profiling was performed on the 25 tumor region samples to relate TCRbeta repertoire diversity to the local molecular phenotype. High reproducibility was observed for the technical replicate repertoires, with mean shared-clone rates approximately 0.92 and correlation coefficients above 0.98. Results and caveats for the whole study, not just this receptor: Repertoire overlap was found to be higher between tumor regions (mean around 35%) than between tumor-adjacent (approximately 17%) or tumor-blood (around 14%) pairs, consistent with antigen-driven expansion. A significantly larger repertoire fraction was made up by the top 250 clones in tumors than in blood (p = 0.039). Because only the TCR beta chain was sequenced and unpaired alpha chains were not captured, true repertoire diversity is likely underestimated. Only roughly 7-24% of top clones appeared in all five regions of a tumor, which suggests that tumor-infiltrating T cells are spatially heterogeneous. Because the samples were bulk and unsorted, CD4+ and CD8+ T cell repertoires could not be compared. The study included only four to six patients, and the authors note findings should be validated in a larger study.

CDR1 and CDR2 are drawn from the germline V gene (reference sequence): MNHNY, SVGAGI. The CDR3, cysteine through phenylalanine, is 14 amino acids long. Only the CDR3 DNA is retained, 42 bases long and in frame from the first base. Total RNA and DNA were co-extracted without cell sorting from approximately 20-30 mg of bulk tissue using the AllPrep DNA/RNA mini kit. Between November 2015 and March 2016, five patients in China with histopathologically diagnosed primary liver carcinoma had their tumors surgically resected. Chronic HBV infection was present in the patients, and the patients were treatment-naive at sampling. Five spatially separated regions were sampled from each tumor: the superior, inferior, left-lateral and right-lateral poles, plus the tumor centre. According to histology, viable tumor cells made up more than 90% of every tumor sample. Fresh tumor and adjacent tissue pieces were bisected, with one half stored in RNAlater at -80 degrees C and the other half sent for histology.

The TCR comes from a middle-aged man with primary liver carcinoma and hepatitis B virus infection. Specimen: tumor tissue from primary liver carcinoma. In this chain, TRBV6-6 is recombined with TRBJ1-6; no D gene is confidently identified. The nucleotides are TGTGTCAGCAGTTACTCGGGAATAAATTCACCCCTCCGCTTT. Translation gives CVSSYSGINSPLRF.